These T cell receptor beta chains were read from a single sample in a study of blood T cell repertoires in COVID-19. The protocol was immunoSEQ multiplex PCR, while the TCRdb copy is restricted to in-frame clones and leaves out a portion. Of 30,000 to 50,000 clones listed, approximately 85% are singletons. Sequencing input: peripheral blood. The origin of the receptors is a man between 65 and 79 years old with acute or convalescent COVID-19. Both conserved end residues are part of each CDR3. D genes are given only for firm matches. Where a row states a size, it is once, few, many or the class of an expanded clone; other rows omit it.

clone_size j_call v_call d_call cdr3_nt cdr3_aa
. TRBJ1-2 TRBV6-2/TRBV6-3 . TGTGCCAGCAGCCCAAGCGGGGCCCCGTCAGCGTACGGCTACACCTTC CASSPSGAPSAYGYTF
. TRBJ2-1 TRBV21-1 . TGTGCCAGCAGCACCCCTTCCGGGACTAGCGGGGGAATGATTTACAATGAGCAGTTCTTC CASSTPSGTSGGMIYNEQFF
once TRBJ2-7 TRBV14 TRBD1 TGTGCCAGCAGCTTCGTGACAGGGGGAGACGAGCAGTACTTC CASSFVTGGDEQYF
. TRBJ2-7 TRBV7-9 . TGTGCCAGCAGCTTAGGTGGACACTCCTACGAGCAGTACTTC CASSLGGHSYEQYF
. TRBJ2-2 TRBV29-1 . TGCAGCGTAGGAGGAAACGCCGGGGAGCTGTTTTTT CSVGGNAGELFF
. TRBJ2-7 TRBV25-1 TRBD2 TGTGCCAGCAGTGACCCTAGCGGAACAGAGTACGAGCAGTACTTC CASSDPSGTEYEQYF
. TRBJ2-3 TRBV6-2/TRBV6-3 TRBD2 TGTGCCAGCAGTTACTTACCCCCCGGACTAGCGGAATACACAGATACGCAGTATTTT CASSYLPPGLAEYTDTQYF
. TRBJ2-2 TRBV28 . TGTGCCAGCATTAAGGGACAGAACACCGGGGAGCTGTTTTTT CASIKGQNTGELFF
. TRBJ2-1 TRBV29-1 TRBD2 TGCAGCGTTGAAGATGGCTTAGCGGGAGACGAGCAGTTCTTC CSVEDGLAGDEQFF
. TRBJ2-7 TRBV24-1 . TGTGCCACCAGTGATCGGTTCTCCGAGCAGTACTTC CATSDRFSEQYF
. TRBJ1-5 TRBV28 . TGTGCCAGCAGTTTATCCCAGTTCTTTCAGCCCCAGCATTTT CASSLSQFFQPQHF
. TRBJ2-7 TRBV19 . TGTGCCAGTAGTATAGATCGGCTGTCAGGGCAGTACTTC CASSIDRLSGQYF
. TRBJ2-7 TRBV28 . TGTGCCAGCAGTCCCTCAGGAAACTACGAGCAGTACTTC CASSPSGNYEQYF
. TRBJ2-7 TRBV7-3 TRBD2 TGTGCCAGCAGATCCGGGACTAAAACAATATATCCCTACGAGCAGTACTTC CASRSGTKTIYPYEQYF
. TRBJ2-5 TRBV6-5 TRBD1 TGTGCCAGCAGTTACGGATCCGGACAGGGCCCGGAGACCCAGTACTTC CASSYGSGQGPETQYF
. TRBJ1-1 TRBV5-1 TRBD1 TGCGCCAGCAGCACCACAGGGGTCAACACTGAAGCTTTCTTT CASSTTGVNTEAFF
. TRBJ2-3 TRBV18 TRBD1 TGTGCCAGCTCACCACAGGGGGCTGGCACAGATACGCAGTATTTT CASSPQGAGTDTQYF
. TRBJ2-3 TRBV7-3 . TGTGCCAGCAGCTTAGCCAGGTCAGATACGCAGTATTTT CASSLARSDTQYF
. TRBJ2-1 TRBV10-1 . TGCGCCAGCAGTGAGCTTGAAGCGGGCTCCTACAATGAGCAGTTCTTC CASSELEAGSYNEQFF
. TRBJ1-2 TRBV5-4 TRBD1 TGTGCCAGCAGCTTTCGGACAGGGGTTGGCTACACCTTC CASSFRTGVGYTF
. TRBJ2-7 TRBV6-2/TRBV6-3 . TGTGCCAGCAGTTACGGACAAGGCCTCCCCTACGAGCAGTACTTC CASSYGQGLPYEQYF
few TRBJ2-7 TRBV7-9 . TGTGCCAGCAGCTTAGCGGGGGGCTCCTACGAGCAGTACTTC CASSLAGGSYEQYF
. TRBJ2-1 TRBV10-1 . TGCGCCAGCAGTGACGGGTCCGGTTCCTACAATGAGCAGTTCTTC CASSDGSGSYNEQFF
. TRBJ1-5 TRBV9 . TGTGCCAGCAGCCGGGGTCTTAGCAATCAGCCCCAGCATTTT CASSRGLSNQPQHF
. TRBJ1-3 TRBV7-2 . TGTGCCAGCAGCCCACAGACCTCTGGAAACACCATATATTTT CASSPQTSGNTIYF
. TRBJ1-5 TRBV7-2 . TGTGCCAGCAGCGGTTACGGTCAGCCCCAGCATTTT CASSGYGQPQHF
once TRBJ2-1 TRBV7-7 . TGTGCTAGCAGCTTATCCGGGAGAGCTCTCAATGAGCAGTTCTTC CASSLSGRALNEQFF
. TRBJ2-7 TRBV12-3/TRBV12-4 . TGTGCCAGCAGTTTAGCCGGGAATGACGAGCAGTACTTC CASSLAGNDEQYF
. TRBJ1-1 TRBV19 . TGTGCCAGTAGTATTCCCCAGGGAGGGACTGAAGCTTTCTTT CASSIPQGGTEAFF
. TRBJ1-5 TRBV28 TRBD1 TGTGCCAGCAGTTTCCTTCCGGGGGACAGGAGAAGTTATAGCAATCAGCCCCAGCATTTT CASSFLPGDRRSYSNQPQHF
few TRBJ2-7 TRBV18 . TGTGCCAGCTCGCAGGGGAAGGGATACGAGCAGTACTTC CASSQGKGYEQYF
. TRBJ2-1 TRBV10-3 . TGTGCCATCAGCGGGGTTCAAAATGAGCAGTTCTTC CAISGVQNEQFF
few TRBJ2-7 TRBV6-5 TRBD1 TGTGCCAGTTCTGGGGGACAGGGGTTGAACTACGAGCAGTACTTC CASSGGQGLNYEQYF
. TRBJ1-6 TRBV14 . TGTGCCAGCAGCCTAACAGGGATGCCTTCACCCCTCCACTTT CASSLTGMPSPLHF
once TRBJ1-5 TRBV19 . TGTGCCAGTAGTATAGCGGGGGTCGGAAGCAATCAGCCCCAGCATTTT CASSIAGVGSNQPQHF
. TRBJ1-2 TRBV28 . TGTGCCAGCAGTCCCCGGACAGTTTACGGCTACACCTTC CASSPRTVYGYTF
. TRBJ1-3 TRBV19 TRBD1 TGTGCCAGTAGTTCCGGACAGGGGGCGCCTGGAAACACCATATATTTT CASSSGQGAPGNTIYF
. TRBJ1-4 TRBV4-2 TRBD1 TGTGCCAGCAGCCAAGACTCGGACAGGGAAGATGAAAAACTGTTTTTT CASSQDSDREDEKLFF
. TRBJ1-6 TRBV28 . TGTGCCAGCAGGCCGGGACTGTATAATTCACCCCTCCACTTT CASRPGLYNSPLHF
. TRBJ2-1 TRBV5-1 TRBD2 TGCGCCAGCAGCTTGGGGGGACTAGCGGGAGCCCTCAATGAGCAGTTCTTC CASSLGGLAGALNEQFF
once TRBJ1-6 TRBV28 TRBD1 TGTGCCAGCAGTTCCCAGGGGGGCTATAATTCACCCCTCCACTTT CASSSQGGYNSPLHF
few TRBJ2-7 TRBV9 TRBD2 TGTGCCAGCAGCGTAGTAGCGGGAGTAGGTTACGAGCAGTACTTC CASSVVAGVGYEQYF
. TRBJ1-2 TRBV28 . TGTGCCAGCAGTTCACAGCCCTATGGCTACACCTTC CASSSQPYGYTF
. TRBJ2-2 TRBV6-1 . TGTGCCAGCAGTGATGGGAGGATGCCGAACACCGGGGAGCTGTTTTTT CASSDGRMPNTGELFF
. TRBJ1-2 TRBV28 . TGTGCCAGCAGCCGACAGTATGGCTACACCTTC CASSRQYGYTF
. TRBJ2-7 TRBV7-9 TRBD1 TGTGCCAGCAGCTTTATTGGGACAGAGAGCTCCTACGAGCAGTACTTC CASSFIGTESSYEQYF
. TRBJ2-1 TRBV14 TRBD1 TGTGCCAGCAGCCGTACAGGGGGGAGGAATGAGCAGTTCTTC CASSRTGGRNEQFF
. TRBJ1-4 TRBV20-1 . TGCAGTGCTAGTAAGGGGGGGAGTGGAAAACTGTTTTTT CSASKGGSGKLFF
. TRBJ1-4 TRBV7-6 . TGTGCCAGCAGCTTAGCGCCGGGGAGCCTAGCTAATGAAAAACTGTTTTTT CASSLAPGSLANEKLFF
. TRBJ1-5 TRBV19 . TGTGCCACCCGTTGGTCGGGGGGAAGCAATCAGCCCCAGCATTTT CATRWSGGSNQPQHF
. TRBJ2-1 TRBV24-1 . TGTGCCACCAGTGATCAGGGGAATGAGCAGTTCTTC CATSDQGNEQFF
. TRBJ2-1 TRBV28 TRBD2 TGTGCCAGCAGTCCGGCGGGGACGTCGGGCCTAGCGGGAGAAGGGAATGAGCAGTTCTTC CASSPAGTSGLAGEGNEQFF
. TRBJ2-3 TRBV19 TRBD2 TGTGCCAGTAGTATTGAGGGCGGGAGGGCGACAGATACGCAGTATTTT CASSIEGGRATDTQYF
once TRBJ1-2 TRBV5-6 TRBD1 TGTGCCAGCAGAAGACAGGGGTATGGCTACACCTTC CASRRQGYGYTF
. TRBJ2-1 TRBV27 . TGTGCCAGCAGCGACGACACCACCAGCTCCTACAATGAGCAGTTCTTC CASSDDTTSSYNEQFF
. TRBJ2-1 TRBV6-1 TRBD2 TGTGCCAGCAGTGGCCGACTAGCGGGAGGACGGCCGTCGGTTTACAATGAGCAGTTCTTC CASSGRLAGGRPSVYNEQFF
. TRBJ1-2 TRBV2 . TGTGCCAGCAGTATTCAGGAGGACTATGGCTACACCTTC CASSIQEDYGYTF